A selection of T cell receptor beta chains follows, all from one sample in a study of cytomegalovirus exposure and HLA in healthy donors. Assay used: immunoSEQ multiplex PCR; TCRdb lists only in-frame clones, some missing. This sample carries about 160,000 clones, 75% to 85% of them seen once, and the ten largest clones take under 6%. Sample: PBMCs. All receptors derive from a man aged 25-45 years in good health and CMV-seronegative. Each CDR3 is given with its conserved first and last residue. The D gene is left open where the match is weak. The size field is filled for only some rows; it gives once, few, many or a size class.

TGTGCCAGCAGCGTACAGGGGAGGGGGAACACCGGGGAGCTGTTTTTT CASSVQGRGNTGELFF TRBV9 - - 16 TRBJ2-2
TGCGTCAGCAGCTGGGGAACTAGCGGTTTCTCCTACGAGCAGTACTTC CVSSWGTSGFSYEQYF TRBV5-1 - TRBD2 16 TRBJ2-7
TGTGCCAGCAGCTTAGCCTACAGGGAGCAAGAGACCCAGTACTTC CASSLAYREQETQYF TRBV11-2 - - 15 TRBJ2-5
TGTGCCAGCACCTACCACAGGGGGATAAGCACAGATACGCAGTATTTT CASTYHRGISTDTQYF TRBV5-4 few TRBD1 16 TRBJ2-3
TGTGCCACCAGCCCTGGGGCGATCTCCTACGAGCAGTACTTC CATSPGAISYEQYF TRBV15 - - 14 TRBJ2-7
TGTGCCAGCAGCCCTGGGACAGGGGGAGGGATCAGGACCCAGTACTTC CASSPGTGGGIRTQYF TRBV7-2 - TRBD1 16 TRBJ2-5
TGTGCCAGCAGACAGGACAGGGGGGAAGAAAAACTGTTTTTT CASRQDRGEEKLFF TRBV6-5 once TRBD1 14 TRBJ1-4
TGTGCCAGTAGTTCATACACCGGGGAGCTGTTTTTT CASSSYTGELFF TRBV19 - - 12 TRBJ2-2
TGTGCCTGGTTAAGAGCCCTGGACACTGAAGCTTTCTTT CAWLRALDTEAFF TRBV30 - - 13 TRBJ1-1
TGTGCTAGTGGTTCGTTTGGTGGGGGGGGCGCTAATGAGCAGTTCTTC CASGSFGGGGANEQFF TRBV12-5 - - 16 TRBJ2-1
TGTGCTACTGGGGCGGGACCGAAACCAGATACGCAGTATTTT CATGAGPKPDTQYF TRBV9 once - 14 TRBJ2-3
TGTGCCAGCAGCCTCTGGACAGGACAAGCTTTCTTT CASSLWTGQAFF TRBV27 few TRBD1 12 TRBJ1-1
TGTGCCAGCAGTTTAGGACTAGAGGGAGCGACCCAGTACTTC CASSLGLEGATQYF TRBV28 - TRBD2 14 TRBJ2-5
TGCGCCAGCAGCCAAGCTCGGACAGCTAACTATGGCTACACCTTC CASSQARTANYGYTF TRBV4-3 - - 15 TRBJ1-2
TGTGCCAGCAGCTTAGAAGACTCCCTCCTTAGCACAGATACGCAGTATTTT CASSLEDSLLSTDTQYF TRBV7-9 - - 17 TRBJ2-3
TGTGCCAGCAGGCAGTCCGGGACAGGGGGCTGGGAGACCCAGTACTTC CASRQSGTGGWETQYF TRBV6-6 - TRBD1 16 TRBJ2-5
TGTGCCAGCAGTCGAGACTGGACAAGTGGCTACACCTTC CASSRDWTSGYTF TRBV28 - - 13 TRBJ1-2
TGTGCCAGCAGTGCGCCGACAGGGAAGGCACTTCAGCCCCAGCATTTT CASSAPTGKALQPQHF TRBV28 - TRBD1 16 TRBJ1-5
TGTGCCTGGAGTGTAGGCAGGGGGCTCTACGAGCAGTACTTC CAWSVGRGLYEQYF TRBV30 - TRBD1 14 TRBJ2-7
TGTGCCAGCAGCTTGACAGGGAAGCCCTACGAGCAGTACTTC CASSLTGKPYEQYF TRBV7-9 - TRBD1 14 TRBJ2-7
TGTGCCAGCAGTTTTTTGGGGGGGACCTACGAGCAGTACTTC CASSFLGGTYEQYF TRBV28 - TRBD2 14 TRBJ2-7
TGTGCCAGCAGCTTAGAGGCCCCTCGGGACGAGCAGTACTTC CASSLEAPRDEQYF TRBV11-2 - - 14 TRBJ2-7
TGTGCCAGCAGTACTTTGTCAGGGAACACTGAAGCTTTCTTT CASSTLSGNTEAFF TRBV27 - - 14 TRBJ1-1
TGTGCCAGCAGTTACTCTACACTGGAGAACAACTATGGCTACACCTTC CASSYSTLENNYGYTF TRBV6-5 - - 16 TRBJ1-2
TGTGCCAGCAGTTTTTTGCGTGAAAAAAATTCACCCCTCCACTTT CASSFLREKNSPLHF TRBV28 - - 15 TRBJ1-6
TGCAGCGTTGCAGGGGGAGAGACCCAGTACTTC CSVAGGETQYF TRBV29-1 - TRBD1 11 TRBJ2-5